This T cell receptor (beta chain) is from a study of neurological immune-mediated disorders. General study findings and limits: The greatest degree of TCR clonal expansion was observed in HTLV-1-associated myelopathy, with the lowest in multiple sclerosis, below that of healthy controls.

Specified time point: longitudinal time-point 2. Many counts were recorded for this clonotype. Its antigen is not known. This CDR3 has 15 amino acids. Germline-derived CDR1 and CDR2 are SGHTA and FQGNSA. J gave up 4 bases and V 6 bases, and 4 bases lay outside the gene matches. Each CDR3 protein gets one entry after TCRdb re-called the 5' RACE reads with MiXCR. The data hold 70,000 to 95,000 distinct CDR3 sequences, with less than 15% observed a single time. This sequence originates from a female donor with HTLV-1-associated myelopathy (HAM/TSP). The chain employs TRBV7-2 and TRBJ2-1; 12 bases are a match to TRBD1. Sequencing was done on a sample of PBMCs. DNA for the CDR3: TGTGCCAGCAGGAGGGGACAGGGGGCGTACAATGAGCAGTTCTTC. Protein: CASRRGQGAYNEQFF.